This passage covers 2 T cell receptor beta chains from one sample sequenced in a study of T-cell reconstitution after alpha-beta-depleted transplantation in children. Unique molecular identifiers were incorporated into the prepared TCRbeta library. Each CDR3 protein is one row after TCRdb ran MiXCR on the PCR reads. The table includes some 300,000 distinct CDR3 sequences, about 9.5% detected once. The input for sequencing was PBMCs, taken before TCRalphabeta/CD19-depleted stem cell transplant. The receptors originated from a boy younger than two with acute myeloid leukemia, due to receive a stem cell transplant.

This clonotype was counted many times. For the CDR3, the DNA is TGTGCCAGCAGTTACACACAGAGCTACGAGCAGTACTTC. This gives the protein CASSYTQSYEQYF. This chain connects TRBV6-5 to TRBJ2-7; D unresolved. CDR3 length equals 13 residues. Germline-derived CDR1 and CDR2 are MNHEY and SVGAGI. V dropped 2 bases and J dropped 3 bases, with 8 bases sitting between them.

This clonotype was observed at least ten times. V and J are TRBV24-1 and TRBJ2-5; 9 positions agree with TRBD1. The CDR3 is 17 residues long. CDR1 KGHDR and CDR2 SFDVKD come from the germline V gene. J was trimmed by 1 base and V by 4 bases; bases with no gene match: 9. CDR3 loop: CATSDSTLTGGQETQYF. In DNA, the CDR3 is TGTGCCACCAGTGACTCAACCCTGACAGGGGGCCAAGAGACCCAGTACTTC.